This T cell receptor (beta chain) was obtained from a study of control samples from healthy donors and cancer patients. Generated by immunoSEQ multiplex PCR, the TCRdb table keeps only in-frame clones and is missing some. The sample shows 150,000 to 200,000 clones, 90% of them seen only once. Germline CDR1 SGHTA, CDR2 FQGTGA. V dropped 5 bases and J dropped 5; count of bases not matched to a gene: 7. The CDR3 is 15 amino acids. The sequenced sample was blood. The rearrangement uses TRBV7-3 and TRBJ2-1, with 9 bases identical to TRBD2. This receptor was obtained from a woman in her 50s in good health. CDR3: CASSRLAVTNNEQFF. The DNA of the CDR3 is TGTGCCAGCAGCCGACTAGCGGTTACCAACAATGAGCAGTTCTTC. Full variable domain (remainder filled in from reference TRBV7-3 and TRBJ2-1): GAGVSQTPSNKVTEKGKYVELRCDPISGHTALYWYRQSLGQGPEFLIYFQGTGAADDSGLPNDRFFAVRPEGSVSTLKIQRTERGDSAVYLCASSRLAVTNNEQFFGPGTRLTVL.